This TCR beta chain is drawn from a study of T cell changes during pregnancy in multiple sclerosis. The V gene end was trimmed by 5 bases and the J gene end by 6 bases; junction bases not matched to a gene: 6. There are 15 residues in the CDR3. Germline V lookup: CDR1 SNHLY, CDR2 FYNNEI. The protocol was immunoSEQ multiplex PCR, while the TCRdb copy is restricted to in-frame clones and leaves out a portion. In the table there are tens of thousands of clones, around nine tenths of which are singletons. This chain uses TRBV2 with TRBJ2-1; 11 bases line up with TRBD2. The specimen was CD8+ T cells from peripheral blood mononuclear cells, collected after pregnancy. This TCR was recovered from a female donor with multiple sclerosis, enrolled in a pregnancy study. CDR3 sequence (DNA): TGTGCCAGCAGTACAACTAGCGGGAGTGGCAATGAGCAGTTCTTC. Protein sequence: CASSTTSGSGNEQFF.